This passage covers 27 T cell receptor beta chains from one sample sequenced in a study of blood T cell repertoires in COVID-19. Some clones are missing from TCRdb's copy, which holds only in-frame ones; the method was immunoSEQ multiplex PCR. The sample shows roughly 200,000 clones, about four fifths of them seen only once. The sample comprised peripheral blood. These receptors all come from a woman between 40 and 55 years old with COVID-19, enrolled during active disease.

The chain couples TRBV5-5 to TRBJ2-7; 7 bases map to TRBD2. From germline, CDR1 is SGHKS and CDR2 YYEKEE (reference sequence). With V trimmed by 1 base and J by 2 bases, 3 bases remained unmatched. The CDR3 covers 14 residues. The CDR3, as DNA: TGTGCCAGCAGCTTGTGGCTAGCGGCCTACGAGCAGTACTTC. This gives the protein CASSLWLAAYEQYF.

The chain has TRBV3-1 (or the pseudogene TRBV3-2) and TRBJ2-3; a possible D gene is TRBD2 (6 bases). V was trimmed by 4 bases and J by 5 bases, leaving 10 bases between them. The CDR3 has 13 residues. Germline loops: CDR1 LGHDT, CDR2 YNNKEL (reference sequence). The CDR3 sequence: CASSRGTLDTQYF. For the CDR3, the DNA is TGTGCCAGCAGCCGAGGGACTTTAGATACGCAGTATTTT.

This chain's CDR3 is CASSSRQGGWKLFF. DNA for the CDR3: TGTGCCAGCAGCTCCCGACAGGGGGGCTGGAAACTGTTTTTT. V gene TRBV28 combines with J gene TRBJ1-4; 9 nucleotides line up with TRBD1. The CDR3 loop spans 14 amino acids. Germline CDR1 and CDR2: MDHEN and SYDVKM. V gave up 6 bases and J gave up 11 bases; unmatched junction bases: 10. The full variable domain, its missing parts supplied by reference TRBV28 and TRBJ1-4, is DVKVTQSSRYLVKRTGEKVFLECVQDMDHENMFWYRQDPGLGLRLIYFSYDVKMKEKGDIPEGYSVSREKKERFSLILESASTNQTSMYLCASSSRQGGWKLFFGSGTQLSVL.

The rearrangement joins TRBV7-8 to TRBJ2-5, with a tentative D call TRBD2 (5 bases). Germline V gene sequence: CDR1 SGHVS, CDR2 FQNEAQ. The V gene lost 0 bases and the J gene lost 5 bases, with 10 bases spanning the gap. The CDR3 runs to 14 residues. The CDR3 loop reads CASSLALSGETQYF. The CDR3 bases are TGTGCCAGCAGCTTAGCGTTGTCGGGGGAGACCCAGTACTTC.

The gene calls are TRBV5-1 and TRBJ2-2, with 9 bases aligning to TRBD2. V lost 4 bases and J lost 4; bases outside the gene matches: 11. Per the germline V gene, CDR1 is SGHRS and CDR2 is YFSETQ. The length of the CDR3 is 17 residues. CDR3 coding DNA: TGCGCCAGCAGCCCCACTGAACTAGCGGGTCCCACCGGGGAGCTGTTTTTT. Its translation is CASSPTELAGPTGELFF.

The CDR3 spells CASSFPAGVVYNEQFF. The CDR3 coding sequence is TGCGCCAGCAGCTTCCCAGCGGGAGTCGTCTACAATGAGCAGTTCTTC. The V gene is TRBV5-1, the J gene TRBJ2-1, with 8 bases fitting TRBD2. CDR1 is SGHRS and CDR2 is YFSETQ in the germline V gene. Trimming cost V 2 bases and J 3 bases; bases outside gene matches: 7. This CDR3 has 16 amino acids.

This rearrangement joins TRBV14 to TRBJ2-1; D is unclear. Germline assignment: CDR1 SGHDN and CDR2 FVKESK. V lost 1 base and J 11 bases, leaving 12 bases between the germline ends. The CDR3 loop spans 13 amino acids. The chain's CDR3 is CASSQGLSSKQFF. The DNA of the CDR3 is TGTGCCAGCAGCCAAGGACTTTCGAGCAAGCAGTTCTTC.

The chain has TRBV5-1 and TRBJ2-2; no clear D. CDR1 is SGHRS and CDR2 is YFSETQ in the germline V gene. The CDR3 length is 14 residues. Deletions cut 6 bases from V and 6 bases from J, with 15 bases between. The CDR3 DNA reads TGCGCCAGCAAACAGCAGGTTTCTTCCGGGGAGCTGTTTTTT. Its translation: CASKQQVSSGELFF. Complete variable domain (other parts from reference TRBV5-1 and TRBJ2-2): KAGVTQTPRYLIKTRGQQVTLSCSPISGHRSVSWYQQTPGQGLQFLFEYFSETQRNKGNFPGRFSGRQFSNSRSEMNVSTLELGDSALYLCASKQQVSSGELFFGEGSRLTVL.

The chain carries TRBV9 and TRBJ2-1; D gene uncertain. This CDR3 is built from 12 residues. CDR1 is SGDLS and CDR2 is YYNGEE in the germline V gene. V lost 4 bases and J lost 9, with 11 bases in between. This CDR3 reads CASSPPYREQFF. The CDR3 bases are TGTGCCAGCAGCCCCCCTTATCGTGAGCAGTTCTTC.

V and J are TRBV6-2 or TRBV6-3 and TRBJ1-2, with D hard to call. Germline V gives CDR1 MNHEY, CDR2 SVGEGT. This CDR3 is 15 amino acids long. V dropped 3 bases and J dropped 2 bases, with 13 bases sitting between them. CDR3: CASSYSGQRNYGYTF. The DNA of the CDR3 is TGTGCCAGCAGTTATAGCGGCCAACGGAACTATGGCTACACCTTC.

This chain joins TRBV12-3 or TRBV12-4 and TRBJ2-3, with D uncertain. V lost 6 bases, J lost 8 bases, and 12 bases lay in between. The CDR3 has 12 amino acids. CDR3 amino acids: CASSTARGTQYF. The CDR3 DNA is TGTGCCAGCAGCACCGCACGAGGTACGCAGTATTTT.

The chain employs TRBV7-8 and TRBJ2-6; 10 nucleotides agree with TRBD2. The CDR3 covers 18 residues. Looked up from germline, CDR1 is SGHVS and CDR2 is FQNEAQ. Unmatched junction bases numbered 12, after V lost 7 bases and J lost 3 bases. CDR3 nucleotides: TGTGCCAGCACCCCGACTAGCGGGCCTCCCGGTGGGGCCAACGTCCTGACTTTC. It encodes CASTPTSGPPGGANVLTF.

The chain joins TRBV25-1 to TRBJ1-1, with a tentative D call TRBD1 (6 bases). The germline V and J ends were trimmed by 6 bases and 5 bases, with 13 bases remaining between them. The CDR3 spans 13 residues. The germline gives CDR1 MGHDK, CDR2 SYGVNS. In DNA, the CDR3 is TGTGCCAGCAGAGAAGGGGGAGGGACTGAAGCTTTCTTT. This encodes CASREGGGTEAFF.

The rearrangement links TRBV7-2 to TRBJ1-6, with D uncertain. The CDR3 runs to 14 residues. Germline values: CDR1 SGHTA, CDR2 FQGNSA. The V end lost 1 base, the J end lost 7 bases, and 8 bases lay between the germline ends. DNA of the CDR3: TGTGCCAGCAGCTTAGACTGGGCGAATTCACCCCTCCACTTT. This encodes CASSLDWANSPLHF.

The rearrangement uses TRBV5-6 and TRBJ2-2; D might be TRBD1 (5 bases). Per the germline V gene, CDR1 is SGHDT and CDR2 is YYEEEE. The CDR3 contains 18 residues. V was clipped by 4 bases and J by 0 bases, with 19 bases between them. The CDR3 loop is CASSPSAGQYANTGELFF. CDR3 DNA: TGTGCCAGCAGCCCCAGCGCAGGGCAATACGCGAACACCGGGGAGCTGTTTTTT.

This sequence joins TRBV30 and TRBJ2-7; unclear D gene. The germline V and J ends were trimmed by 4 bases and 9 bases, with 16 bases remaining between them. From germline, CDR1 is GTSNPN and CDR2 SVGIG (reference sequence). This CDR3 spans 12 amino acids. The CDR3: CAWKDGPGGQYF. In DNA form, the CDR3 reads TGTGCCTGGAAGGATGGCCCCGGCGGGCAGTACTTC.

The V and J genes are TRBV11-2 and TRBJ2-3; 7 nucleotides agree with TRBD2. Germline CDR1 SGHAT, CDR2 FQNNGV. Trimming at V came to 5 bases and at J to 6 bases, leaving 8 bases not matched to a gene. CDR3 length equals 14 residues. CDR3 bases: TGTGCCAGCAGCCGCCCCTTGGGGGGGGATACGCAGTATTTT. This translates into CASSRPLGGDTQYF.

The sample holds a few counts of this clone. The V call is TRBV19, the J call TRBJ2-3, with 13 positions matching TRBD2. The germline CDR1 and CDR2 sequences are LNHDA and SQIVND (reference sequence). The junction had 6 bases not matched to a gene; V was cut back by 9 bases and J by 0 bases. The CDR3 consists of 16 residues. The CDR3 here is CASRPGLAGSTDTQYF. CDR3 bases: TGTGCCAGCCGGCCGGGACTAGCGGGGAGCACAGATACGCAGTATTTT.

The J gene is TRBJ2-5, the V gene TRBV7-9, with D possibly TRBD1 on 6 matching bases. Germline V gene sequence: CDR1 SEHNR, CDR2 FQNEAQ (reference sequence). Trimming pared 5 bases from V and 5 bases from J, leaving 12 bases between. The CDR3 loop spans 13 amino acids. In DNA, the CDR3 is TGTGCCAGCAGCGTGGGACAATCGGAGACCCAGTACTTC. Amino acid sequence: CASSVGQSETQYF.

In its sample, this clone was seen once. This chain uses TRBV10-2 with TRBJ1-1, with 8 bases matching TRBD1. The junction had 6 bases not matched to a gene; V was cut back by 6 bases and J by 6 bases. CDR1 and CDR2 from the germline V gene are WSHSY and SAAADI. This CDR3 has 13 residues. The chain's CDR3 is CASRNSGGPEAFF. CDR3 bases: TGCGCCAGCAGGAATTCAGGGGGCCCTGAAGCTTTCTTT.

The chain carries TRBV5-1 and TRBJ1-2; weak D call: TRBD1 (6 bases). With 4 bases removed from V and 3 bases from J, the gap between germline ends came to 13 bases. Germline V gene sequence: CDR1 SGHRS, CDR2 YFSETQ. CDR3 length equals 14 residues. CDR3 nucleotide sequence: TGCGCCAGCAGCCCAACAGGGTTCTACTATGGCTACACCTTC. As protein: CASSPTGFYYGYTF.

The table lists this clone with a count of one. The CDR3 DNA is TGTGCCAGCAGCAGTGGGGGGGGACATAGGAACACTGAAGCTTTCTTT. Encoded protein: CASSSGGGHRNTEAFF. V is TRBV21-1 and J is TRBJ1-1. TRBV21-1 is a recognized pseudogene. The CDR3 is made up of 16 amino acids.

The chain carries TRBV4-1 and TRBJ1-2; D unresolved. Trimming shortened V by 1 base and J by 2 bases, and 8 bases separated the two germline ends. Germline loops: CDR1 MGHRA, CDR2 YSYEKL. The CDR3 runs to 14 residues. The CDR3 DNA follows: TGCGCCAGCAGCCAAGTAGGAGTGAACTATGGCTACACCTTC. Its translation is CASSQVGVNYGYTF.

CDR3 bases: TGTGCCATCAGTGAGGATGACAGATATGGCTACACCTTC. Translated, it gives CAISEDDRYGYTF. The V call is TRBV10-3, the J call TRBJ1-2; possibly TRBD1 for D (5 bases). The CDR3 extends over 13 amino acids. Trimming removed 2 bases from V and 5 bases from J, with 9 bases in between. The V gene's germline CDR1 is ENHRY and CDR2 SYGVKD.

The chain carries TRBV27 and TRBJ2-3; 11 bases map to TRBD2. V dropped 6 bases and J dropped 6; count of bases not matched to a gene: 8. Per the germline V gene, CDR1 is MNHEY and CDR2 is SMNVEV (reference sequence). There are 15 residues in the CDR3. This CDR3 is CASSELAGVWDTQYF. The DNA of the CDR3 is TGTGCCAGCAGCGAACTAGCGGGAGTTTGGGATACGCAGTATTTT.

The rearrangement links TRBV18 to TRBJ1-1, with D perhaps TRBD1 (6 bases). Trimming stripped 5 bases from V and 5 bases from J, with 9 bases between. This CDR3 comprises 12 residues. The germline V gene has CDR1 KGHSH and CDR2 LQKENI. This CDR3 is CASSTGSTEAFF. The CDR3 DNA reads as TGTGCCAGCTCAACAGGGAGTACTGAAGCTTTCTTT.

The table lists this clone with a count of one. The chain has TRBV5-4 and TRBJ1-1; D perhaps matches TRBD1 (6 bases). The germline gives CDR1 SGHNT, CDR2 YYREEE (reference sequence). CDR3 length equals 16 residues. V was cut by 4 bases and J by 1 base, with 17 bases left in between. CDR3 bases: TGTGCCAGCAGCCCGACCAGGGGAGCGAGGAACACTGAAGCTTTCTTT. The encoded protein is CASSPTRGARNTEAFF.